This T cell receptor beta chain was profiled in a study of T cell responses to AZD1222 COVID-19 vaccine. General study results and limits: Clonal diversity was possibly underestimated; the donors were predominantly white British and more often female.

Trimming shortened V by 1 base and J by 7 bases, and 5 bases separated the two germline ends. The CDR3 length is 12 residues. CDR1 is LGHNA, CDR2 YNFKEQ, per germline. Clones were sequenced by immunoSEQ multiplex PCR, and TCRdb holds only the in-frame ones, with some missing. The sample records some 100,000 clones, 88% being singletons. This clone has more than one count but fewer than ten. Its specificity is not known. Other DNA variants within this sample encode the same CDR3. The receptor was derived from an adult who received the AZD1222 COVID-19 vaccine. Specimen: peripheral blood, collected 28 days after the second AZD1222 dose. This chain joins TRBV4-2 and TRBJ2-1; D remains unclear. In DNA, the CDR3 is TGTGCCAGCAGCCAAGTGTCGAATGAGCAGTTCTTC. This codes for CASSQVSNEQFF.